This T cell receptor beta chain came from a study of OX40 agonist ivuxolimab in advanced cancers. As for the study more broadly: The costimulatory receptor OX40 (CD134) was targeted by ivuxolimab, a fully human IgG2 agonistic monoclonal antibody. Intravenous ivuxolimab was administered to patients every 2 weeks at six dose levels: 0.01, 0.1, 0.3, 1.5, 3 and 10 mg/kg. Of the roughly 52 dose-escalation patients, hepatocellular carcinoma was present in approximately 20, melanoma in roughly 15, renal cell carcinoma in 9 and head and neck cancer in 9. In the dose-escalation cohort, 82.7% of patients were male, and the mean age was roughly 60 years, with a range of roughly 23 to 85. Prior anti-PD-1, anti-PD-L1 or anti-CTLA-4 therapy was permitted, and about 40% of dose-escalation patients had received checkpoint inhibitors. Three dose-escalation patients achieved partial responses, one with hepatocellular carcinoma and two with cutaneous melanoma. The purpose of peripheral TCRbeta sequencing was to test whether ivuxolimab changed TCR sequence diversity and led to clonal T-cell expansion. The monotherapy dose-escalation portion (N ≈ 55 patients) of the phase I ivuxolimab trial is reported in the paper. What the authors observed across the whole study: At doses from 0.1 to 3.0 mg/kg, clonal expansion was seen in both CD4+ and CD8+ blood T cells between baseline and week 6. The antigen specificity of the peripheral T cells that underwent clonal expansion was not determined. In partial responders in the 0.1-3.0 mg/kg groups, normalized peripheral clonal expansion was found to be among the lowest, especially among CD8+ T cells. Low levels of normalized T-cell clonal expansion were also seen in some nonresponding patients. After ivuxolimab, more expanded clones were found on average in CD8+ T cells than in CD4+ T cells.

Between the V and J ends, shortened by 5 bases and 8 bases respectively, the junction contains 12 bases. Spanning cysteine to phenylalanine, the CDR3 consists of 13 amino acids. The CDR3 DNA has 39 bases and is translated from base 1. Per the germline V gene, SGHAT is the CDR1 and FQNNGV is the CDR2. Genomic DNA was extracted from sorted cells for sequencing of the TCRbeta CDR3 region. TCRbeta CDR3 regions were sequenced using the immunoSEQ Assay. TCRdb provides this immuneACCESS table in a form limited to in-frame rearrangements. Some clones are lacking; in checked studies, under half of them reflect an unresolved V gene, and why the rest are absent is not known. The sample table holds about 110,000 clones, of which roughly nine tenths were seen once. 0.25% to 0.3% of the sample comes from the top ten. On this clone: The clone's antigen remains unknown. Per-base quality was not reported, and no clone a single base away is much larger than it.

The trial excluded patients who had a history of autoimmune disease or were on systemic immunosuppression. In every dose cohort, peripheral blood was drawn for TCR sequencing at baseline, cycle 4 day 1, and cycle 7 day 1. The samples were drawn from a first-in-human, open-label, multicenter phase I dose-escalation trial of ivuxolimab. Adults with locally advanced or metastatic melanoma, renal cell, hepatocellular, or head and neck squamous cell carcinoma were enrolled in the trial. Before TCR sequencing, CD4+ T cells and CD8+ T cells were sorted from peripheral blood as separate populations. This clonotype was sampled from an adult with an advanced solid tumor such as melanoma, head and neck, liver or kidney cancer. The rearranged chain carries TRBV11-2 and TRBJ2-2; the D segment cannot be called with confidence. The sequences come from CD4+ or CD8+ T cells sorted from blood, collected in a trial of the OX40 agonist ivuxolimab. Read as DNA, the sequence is TGTGCCAGCAGCCCCCTAGTCTCTGGGGAGCTGTTTTTT. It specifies CASSPLVSGELFF.